The following is a TCR beta chain sequence with its context. Its antigen remains unknown. With 60 Vbeta and 13 Jbeta primers, the PCR was carried out. This table comes from immunoSEQ multiplex PCR, and its TCRdb copy is limited to in-frame clones, with some not included. The table lists around 120,000 clones, about 72% of them singletons. This sample is drawn from a study of cytomegalovirus exposure and HLA in healthy donors. The CDR3 totals 15 residues. Trimming at V came to 7 bases and at J to 4 bases, leaving 11 bases not matched to a gene. Germline values: CDR1 SEHNR, CDR2 FQNEAQ (reference sequence). Study findings and constraints: A missense DCLRE1C variant was associated with V- and J-gene trimming of TCR beta chains in a later analysis, and an independent cohort replicated the association.

The chain uses TRBV7-9 and TRBJ2-5; TRBD2 aligns across 8 bases. Sequencing used PBMCs. The sequence was collected from a man aged 45 to 65 in good health and CMV-seropositive. The DNA for the CDR3 is TGTGCCAGCAACGACAGGCGGGGGGACGGAGAGACCCAGTACTTC. This encodes CASNDRRGDGETQYF.